The 28 T cell receptor beta chains presented below share a single source sample, sequenced in a study of neoadjuvant nivolumab and ipilimumab in lung cancer. TCRdb's copy holds only in-frame clones and misses some; the assay was immunoSEQ multiplex PCR. The table records some 9,300 clones, nearly 85% of them present only once. Source: tumor tissue, taken after neoadjuvant nivolumab, alone or with ipilimumab, at or shortly before surgery. These receptors all come from an adult with non-small cell lung cancer.

The sample holds a few counts of this clone. This chain joins TRBV6-1 and TRBJ2-7; unclear D gene. This CDR3 contains 13 residues. Germline loops: CDR1 MNHNS, CDR2 SASEGT. The V and J ends lost 0 bases and 4 bases respectively, with 7 bases between them. The CDR3 protein is CASSEAIEYEQYF. The DNA for the CDR3 is TGTGCCAGCAGTGAAGCCATTGAGTACGAGCAGTACTTC.

In its sample, this clone was seen a few times. The chain uses TRBV4-1 and TRBJ1-3; the match to TRBD1 covers 11 bases. The CDR3 runs 14 residues. Unmatched junction bases numbered 10, after V lost 3 bases and J lost 15 bases. Germline-derived CDR1 and CDR2 are MGHRA and YSYEKL. CDR3 coding DNA: TGCGCCAGCAGCCAGGACAGGGGGCCCGCCCGCCGATATTTT. Translated: CASSQDRGPARRYF.

The CDR3 spells CASSDPGSMREDTQYF. The CDR3 DNA reads TGTGCCAGCAGTGACCCCGGGAGCATGAGGGAAGATACGCAGTATTTT. The chain uses TRBV2 and TRBJ2-3; possibly TRBD2 for D (6 bases). Germline V CDR1 and CDR2: SNHLY, FYNNEI. This CDR3 region has 16 residues. V shed 3 bases and J shed 5 bases, with 18 bases lying between them.

This clone occurred a few times. The junction departs from germline at one end; a sequencing error may be responsible. The genes are TRBV2 and TRBJ2-1; TRBD2 aligns across 8 bases. The CDR3 has 15 residues. Germline V gene sequence: CDR1 SNHLY, CDR2 FYNNEI. CDR3 residues: CASSEKSGGYSEQFF. In DNA, the CDR3 is TGTGCCAGCAGTGAAAAAAGCGGGGGATACAGTGAGCAGTTCTTC.

The gene calls are TRBV5-5 and TRBJ1-2, with D possibly matching TRBD1 (5 bases). Trimming removed 0 bases at V and 2 bases at J, with 11 bases between. Germline lookup yields CDR1 SGHKS and CDR2 YYEKEE (reference sequence). This CDR3 contains 15 residues. The CDR3 region has the DNA TGTGCCAGCAGCTTGGAAAGGGACCGCAACTATGGCTACACCTTC. Translation: CASSLERDRNYGYTF.

In its sample, this clone was seen once. The rearrangement joins TRBV5-1 to TRBJ2-2; D not resolved. From germline, CDR1 is SGHRS and CDR2 YFSETQ. V was clipped by 3 bases and J by 0 bases, with 9 bases between them. The CDR3 has 15 amino acids. CDR3 DNA sequence: TGCGCCAGCAGCTCTATCAGCTCGAACACCGGGGAGCTGTTTTTT. Protein: CASSSISSNTGELFF.

The chain recombines TRBV30 with TRBJ1-5, with a weak D call TRBD1 (5 bases). With 2 bases removed from V and 5 bases from J, the gap between germline ends came to 16 bases. This CDR3 has 15 residues. Germline V gene lookup returns CDR1 GTSNPN and CDR2 SVGIG (reference sequence). The CDR3 loop is CAWSSGNEGHQPQHF. The CDR3 coding sequence is TGTGCCTGGAGTTCCGGGAACGAGGGACATCAGCCCCAGCATTTT. Variable domain in full (rest from reference TRBV30 and TRBJ1-5): SQTIHQWPATLVQPVGSPLSLECTVEGTSNPNLYWYRQAAGRGLQLLFYSVGIGQISSEVPQNLSASRPQDRQFILSSKKLLLSDSGFYLCAWSSGNEGHQPQHFGDGTRLSIL.

The sample holds one count of this clone. The V call is TRBV7-9, the J call TRBJ2-7, with D possibly TRBD1 on 5 matching bases. Germline-derived CDR1 and CDR2 are SEHNR and FQNEAQ (reference sequence). Trimming pared 7 bases from V and 5 bases from J, leaving 12 bases between. CDR3 length equals 12 residues. The CDR3 is CASTDQGNEQYF. For the CDR3, the DNA is TGTGCCAGCACTGACCAGGGAAACGAGCAGTACTTC.

The chain couples TRBV11-2 to TRBJ2-2, with TRBD1 as a possible D gene (5 bases). Germline loops: CDR1 SGHAT, CDR2 FQNNGV. This CDR3 comprises 17 residues. The V gene lost 4 bases and the J gene lost 1 base, with 16 bases spanning the gap. CDR3 residues: CASSSPRQGWNTGELFF. The CDR3 DNA follows: TGTGCCAGCAGCTCCCCCCGGCAGGGTTGGAACACCGGGGAGCTGTTTTTT.

This chain connects TRBV6-1 to TRBJ1-6; D remains ambiguous. This CDR3 has 18 amino acids. V was trimmed by 2 bases and J by 8 bases, leaving 22 bases between them. CDR1 is MNHNS and CDR2 is SASEGT in the germline V gene. CDR3 in DNA: TGTGCCAGCAGTGAAATTTTGTTGTCAGAACTGGTAGATTCACCCCTCCACTTT. This encodes CASSEILLSELVDSPLHF.

This chain connects TRBV18 to TRBJ2-2; no firm D call. The CDR3 sequence is 14 residues long. V was shortened by 4 bases and J by 4 bases, with 10 bases between the two germline ends. Germline CDR1 KGHSH, CDR2 LQKENI. DNA of the CDR3: TGTGCCAGCTCACTTAGGACGGGCACCGGGGAGCTGTTTTTT. Translation: CASSLRTGTGELFF.

This chain links TRBV5-1 with TRBJ2-1, with TRBD2 matching over 16 bases. The V segment lost 7 bases and the J segment 2 bases; nucleotides outside the gene matches: 6. CDR1 and CDR2 from the germline V gene are SGHRS and YFSETQ. This CDR3 has 17 residues. CDR3 residues: CASSRGLAGGAYNEQFF. The DNA for the CDR3 is TGCGCCAGCTCGCGGGGACTAGCGGGAGGGGCCTACAATGAGCAGTTCTTC.

The chain combines TRBV9 with TRBJ1-2, with 11 positions matching TRBD1. With 0 bases clipped from V and 3 bases from J, the junction kept 7 bases outside the gene matches. Germline CDR1 and CDR2: SGDLS and YYNGEE. The CDR3 totals 17 residues. The CDR3 sequence is CASSVGTGGNDYYGYTF. CDR3 bases: TGTGCCAGCAGCGTAGGGACAGGGGGCAATGACTACTATGGCTACACCTTC.

The V call is TRBV4-1, the J call TRBJ1-4; D is uncertain. The CDR3 covers 16 residues. Germline values: CDR1 MGHRA, CDR2 YSYEKL. V shed 4 bases and J shed 8 bases, with 20 bases lying between them. CDR3 DNA: TGCGCCAGCAGCCCCAGACGGGTCCCCTTCGAGGAAAAACTGTTTTTT. This gives the protein CASSPRRVPFEEKLFF.

This clone has only one observation. This sequence joins TRBV15 and TRBJ2-1, with D perhaps TRBD1 (6 bases). This CDR3 is built from 15 residues. CDR1 is LNHNV, CDR2 YYDKDF, per germline (reference sequence). The germline V and J ends were trimmed by 2 bases and 4 bases, with 12 bases remaining between them. The CDR3: CATSRTRTEYNEQFF. The CDR3 region has the DNA TGTGCCACCAGCAGAACCAGGACAGAATACAATGAGCAGTTCTTC.

This clone appeared a single time. The CDR3 spells CASSFGGHWGRGNEQFF. The CDR3 nucleotides read TGCGCCAGCAGCTTCGGCGGCCACTGGGGACGTGGCAATGAGCAGTTCTTC. J is TRBJ2-1 and V is TRBV5-1, with D possibly called TRBD1 or TRBD2 (5 bases each). V was trimmed by 2 bases and J by 6 bases, leaving 21 bases between them. Looked up from germline, CDR1 is SGHRS and CDR2 is YFSETQ. The CDR3 is 17 residues long. The complete variable domain, with remaining parts taken from reference TRBV5-1 and TRBJ2-1, reads KAGVTQTPRYLIKTRGQQVTLSCSPISGHRSVSWYQQTPGQGLQFLFEYFSETQRNKGNFPGRFSGRQFSNSRSEMNVSTLELGDSALYLCASSFGGHWGRGNEQFFGPGTRLTVL.

The chain uses TRBV5-4 and TRBJ1-2; 7 positions match TRBD1. Germline V gene lookup returns CDR1 SGHNT and CDR2 YYREEE (reference sequence). After removal of 3 bases from V and 1 base from J, the junction contained 6 bases not matched to a gene. CDR3 length: 15 residues. This chain's CDR3 is CASSWWTGDNYGYTF. CDR3 sequence (DNA): TGTGCCAGCAGCTGGTGGACAGGAGATAACTATGGCTACACCTTC. The full variable domain, with the rest looked up from reference TRBV5-4 and TRBJ1-2, is ETGVTQSPTHLIKTRGQQVTLRCSSQSGHNTVSWYQQALGQGPQFIFQYYREEENGRGNFPPRFSGLQFPNYSSELNVNALELDDSALYLCASSWWTGDNYGYTFGSGTRLTVV.

This rearrangement joins TRBV6-6 to TRBJ1-5; D possibly corresponds to TRBD1 (5 bases). Trimming cost V 11 bases and J 9 bases, with 20 bases left between them. Germline V gene lookup returns CDR1 MNHNY and CDR2 SVGAGI (reference sequence). This CDR3 comprises 13 residues. The DNA for the CDR3 is TGTGCCTTCGGCCGGGGCCTATCCGGGCCCCAGCATTTT. Its translation: CAFGRGLSGPQHF.

Only a few counts were recorded for this clone. The chain joins TRBV2 to TRBJ1-3; D is unclear. The germline V and J ends were trimmed by 6 bases and 1 base, with 13 bases remaining between them. The CDR3 sequence is 15 residues long. From germline, CDR1 is SNHLY and CDR2 FYNNEI. CDR3 DNA: TGTGCCAGCAGGCAGGACTCGATATCTGGAAACACCATATATTTT. Its protein is CASRQDSISGNTIYF.

The V and J genes are TRBV30 and TRBJ1-5; 11 nucleotides align to TRBD1. Germline V lookup: CDR1 GTSNPN, CDR2 SVGIG (reference sequence). This CDR3 spans 16 amino acids. V was pared by 1 base and J by 3 bases, with 5 bases of the junction left unmatched. The CDR3 sequence: CAWSAGTGGYNQPQHF. For the CDR3, the DNA is TGTGCCTGGAGTGCCGGGACAGGGGGTTACAATCAGCCCCAGCATTTT.

This rearrangement joins TRBV5-4 to TRBJ2-1; tentative D call: TRBD2 (5 bases). CDR3 length: 13 amino acids. Between the trimmed V and J ends, which lost 1 base and 12 bases, there was a span of 14 bases. The germline V gene has CDR1 SGHNT and CDR2 YYREEE (reference sequence). The CDR3 reads CASSLKVTGWQFF. The CDR3 DNA reads TGTGCCAGCAGCTTGAAAGTCACGGGGTGGCAGTTCTTC. Full variable domain (outside the CDR3, taken from reference TRBV5-4 and TRBJ2-1): ETGVTQSPTHLIKTRGQQVTLRCSSQSGHNTVSWYQQALGQGPQFIFQYYREEENGRGNFPPRFSGLQFPNYSSELNVNALELDDSALYLCASSLKVTGWQFFGPGTRLTVL.

The V call is TRBV7-3, the J call TRBJ1-6; D is possibly TRBD1 (6 bases). CDR1 is SGHTA, CDR2 FQGTGA, per germline. V dropped 5 bases and J dropped 0 bases, with 14 bases sitting between them. The CDR3 consists of 17 residues. The CDR3 loop reads CASSRTDPSSYNSPLHF. As DNA, the CDR3 is TGTGCCAGCAGCCGGACAGATCCAAGCTCCTATAATTCACCCCTCCACTTT.

The chain has TRBV10-2 and TRBJ2-2, with D uncertain. The germline CDR1 and CDR2 sequences are WSHSY and SAAADI. Deletions cut 5 bases from V and 0 bases from J, with 7 bases between. The CDR3 loop spans 14 amino acids. The CDR3 DNA is TGCGCCAGCAGTCCTATCGCGAACACCGGGGAGCTGTTTTTT. Translating gives CASSPIANTGELFF.

This chain links TRBV6-6 with TRBJ1-1, with a weak D call TRBD1 (5 bases). The CDR3 consists of 13 residues. Per the germline V gene, CDR1 is MNHNY and CDR2 is SVGAGI (reference sequence). Trimming left V 7 bases short and J 3 bases short, with 12 bases between. The CDR3 loop reads CASIGAVDTEAFF. The CDR3 bases are TGTGCCAGCATAGGGGCCGTGGACACTGAAGCTTTCTTT.

V and J are TRBV7-2 and TRBJ2-7; D unclear. The CDR3 is 13 residues long. Germline CDR1 reads SGHTA; CDR2 reads FQGNSA. Trimming removed 3 bases at V and 6 bases at J, with 12 bases between. CDR3 amino acids: CASSFTSVGEQYF. The CDR3 region has the DNA TGTGCCAGCAGCTTTACGTCTGTGGGCGAGCAGTACTTC.

This chain uses TRBV5-1 with TRBJ1-1; no clear D gene. Germline CDR1 is SGHRS and CDR2 is YFSETQ. V lost 2 bases and J 0 bases, leaving 8 bases between the germline ends. CDR3 size: 14 residues. CDR3 amino acids: CASSFNNMNTEAFF. CDR3 bases: TGCGCCAGCAGCTTTAACAACATGAACACTGAAGCTTTCTTT. Full variable domain (rest looked up from reference TRBV5-1 and TRBJ1-1): KAGVTQTPRYLIKTRGQQVTLSCSPISGHRSVSWYQQTPGQGLQFLFEYFSETQRNKGNFPGRFSGRQFSNSRSEMNVSTLELGDSALYLCASSFNNMNTEAFFGQGTRLTVV.

V and J are TRBV6-5 and TRBJ2-5; 7 bases map to TRBD1. The germline gives CDR1 MNHEY, CDR2 SVGAGI. This CDR3 is built from 15 residues. V was pared by 4 bases and J by 1 base, with 6 bases of the junction left unmatched. The DNA for the CDR3 is TGTGCCAGCAGTTTAACAGGGGTCGGCCAAGAGACCCAGTACTTC. This sequence encodes CASSLTGVGQETQYF.

V gene TRBV5-1 combines with J gene TRBJ2-7; D unresolved. The CDR3 is made up of 11 amino acids. Trimming removed 0 bases from V and 6 bases from J, with 4 bases in between. Germline assignment: CDR1 SGHRS and CDR2 YFSETQ. CDR3 protein: CASSLGPEQYF. CDR3 in DNA: TGCGCCAGCAGCTTGGGTCCCGAGCAGTACTTC.